These 7 T cell receptor beta chains came from one sample sequenced in a study of shared clonotypes between healthy human individuals. The protocol was immunoSEQ multiplex PCR, while the TCRdb copy is restricted to in-frame clones and leaves out a portion. The table includes about 1 million clones, approximately 76% detected once. The sequenced sample consisted of memory CD4+ T cells sorted from blood. Documented subset: CD45RA-negative fraction. The receptors derive from a man aged 18-30 years in good health.

This rearrangement joins TRBV7-2 to TRBJ2-1; 7 nucleotides agree with TRBD2. V gave up 3 bases and J gave up 3 bases; unmatched junction bases: 5. CDR3 length equals 15 residues. Germline V lookup: CDR1 SGHTA, CDR2 FQGNSA. For the CDR3, the DNA is TGTGCCAGCAGCTTTGCTAGCGGAAACTACAATGAGCAGTTCTTC. Protein: CASSFASGNYNEQFF.

The chain uses TRBV6-5 and TRBJ2-7, with 12 bases lining up with TRBD2. Germline CDR1 reads MNHEY; CDR2 reads SVGAGI. The V gene end was trimmed by 5 bases and the J gene end by 4 bases; junction bases not matched to a gene: 6. The CDR3 is made up of 15 amino acids. The CDR3 sequence: CASSPLAGGLYEQYF. CDR3 sequence (DNA): TGTGCCAGCAGTCCTCTAGCGGGAGGGCTTTACGAGCAGTACTTC.

The chain uses TRBV10-2 and TRBJ2-7; 8 bases line up with TRBD2. The CDR3 sequence is 15 residues long. Unmatched junction bases numbered 5, after V lost 4 bases and J lost 0 bases. The germline CDR1 and CDR2 sequences are WSHSY and SAAADI. Written as DNA, the CDR3 is TGCGCCAGCAGTGGCATTCTAGCGGGCTCCTACGAGCAGTACTTC. This translates into CASSGILAGSYEQYF.

This clone is a singleton in its sample. The chain carries TRBV9 and TRBJ2-2; no firm D call. CDR1 SGDLS and CDR2 YYNGEE come from the germline V gene. This CDR3 has 13 residues. Trimming removed 0 bases from V and 6 bases from J, with 6 bases in between. CDR3 in amino acids: CASSVDTSGELFF. The CDR3 DNA reads as TGTGCCAGCAGCGTAGACACCTCCGGGGAGCTGTTTTTT.

The chain's CDR3 is CASRRTGASSYEQYF. As DNA, the CDR3 is TGTGCCAGCAGGCGGACAGGGGCTTCCTCCTACGAGCAGTACTTC. The chain links TRBV6-4 to TRBJ2-7; 9 bases are a match to TRBD1. Per the germline V gene, CDR1 is MRHNA and CDR2 is SNTAGT. This CDR3 contains 15 residues. The V and J ends lost 6 bases and 0 bases, in that order; junction bases with no gene match: 6.

The chain combines TRBV12-5 with TRBJ1-2, with 8 nucleotides matching TRBD1. The V and J ends lost 3 bases and 2 bases, in that order; junction bases with no gene match: 17. The length of the CDR3 is 19 residues. Germline loops: CDR1 LGHNT, CDR2 FRNRAP. Here the CDR3 DNA reads TGTGCTAGTGGTTTCGGTTTGGGGCCACCCGGACAGGGAAACTATGGCTACACCTTC. Translation gives CASGFGLGPPGQGNYGYTF.

The genes are TRBV30 and TRBJ2-5, with a weak D call TRBD2 (5 bases). The CDR3 totals 14 residues. Germline V gene sequence: CDR1 GTSNPN, CDR2 SVGIG (reference sequence). V dropped 3 bases and J dropped 6 bases, with 17 bases sitting between them. CDR3 bases: TGTGCCTGGAGCCTACGGGATGGAGCGAAGACCCAGTACTTC. Amino acid sequence: CAWSLRDGAKTQYF.